The clone carrying this TCR beta chain was seen just once. The data originate from a study of blood T cells in healthy people across ages. Combining a sample-barcoded 5' primer with a J-beta primer mix, a second PCR ran for roughly 6 to 12 cycles. TCRdb processed the 5' RACE reads anew with MiXCR; each CDR3 protein has one entry. In the table there are some 780,000 distinct CDR3 sequences, roughly 50% of which are singletons. The germline V gene has CDR1 SGHNT and CDR2 YENEEA. V dropped 5 bases and J dropped 10 bases, with 11 bases sitting between them. The CDR3 totals 11 residues. The V and J genes are TRBV11-3 and TRBJ1-1; tentatively, D is TRBD1 (6 bases). The sequence was obtained from a middle-aged man in good health. Sequencing was carried out using blood. The CDR3 protein is CASSQGGRAFF. The CDR3 nucleotides are TGTGCCAGCAGCCAAGGGGGTCGAGCTTTCTTT.